The T cell receptor (beta chain) under discussion was sequenced for a study of T cell changes during pregnancy in multiple sclerosis. Only in-frame clones appear in the TCRdb table, and some are missing; sequencing was by immunoSEQ multiplex PCR. The sample has approximately 52,000 clones; approximately 92% are singletons. There are 14 residues in the CDR3. The V and J ends lost 6 bases and 0 bases respectively, with 8 bases between them. Germline lookup yields CDR1 ENHRY and CDR2 SYGVKD. Specimen: CD4+ T cells from peripheral blood mononuclear cells, collected in the second trimester of pregnancy. The chain links TRBV10-3 to TRBJ2-2; a possible D gene is TRBD1 (6 bases). This receptor was obtained from a female donor in good health, enrolled as a control in a pregnancy study. The CDR3 DNA reads as TGTGCCATCAGGGACAGTTCGAACACCGGGGAGCTGTTTTTT. This gives the protein CAIRDSSNTGELFF.